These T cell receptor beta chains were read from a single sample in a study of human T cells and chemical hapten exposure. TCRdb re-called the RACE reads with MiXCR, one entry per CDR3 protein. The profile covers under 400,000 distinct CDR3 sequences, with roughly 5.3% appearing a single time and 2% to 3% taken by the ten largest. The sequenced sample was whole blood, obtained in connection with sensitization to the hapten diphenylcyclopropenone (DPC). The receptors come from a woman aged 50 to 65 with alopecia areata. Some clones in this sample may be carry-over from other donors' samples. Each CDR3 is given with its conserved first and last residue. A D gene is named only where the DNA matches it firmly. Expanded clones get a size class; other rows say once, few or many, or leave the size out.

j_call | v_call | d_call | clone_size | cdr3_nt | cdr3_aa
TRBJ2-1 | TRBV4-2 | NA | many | TGTGCCAGCAGCCAGGATGGGACGGTCAATGAGCAGTTCTTC | CASSQDGTVNEQFF
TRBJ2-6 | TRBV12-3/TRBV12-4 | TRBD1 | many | TGTGCCAGCAGTCCCTGGACAGGGGCATCTGGGGCCAACGTCCTGACTTTC | CASSPWTGASGANVLTF
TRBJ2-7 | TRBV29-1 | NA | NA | TGCAGCGTTGAAGGTCTTAGCGGCCGTTCCTACGAGCAGTACTTC | CSVEGLSGRSYEQYF
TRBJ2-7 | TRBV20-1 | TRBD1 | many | TGCAGTGCTAGAGACTGGGACAGGGGATTGTCCTACGAGCAGTACTTC | CSARDWDRGLSYEQYF
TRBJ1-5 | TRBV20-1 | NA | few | TGCAGTTGTAATGAAAGACTGGGGCAGCCCCAGCATTTT | CSCNERLGQPQHF
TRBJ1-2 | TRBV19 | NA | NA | TGTGCCAGTAGTATAAGCCGTGGCTACACCTTC | CASSISRGYTF
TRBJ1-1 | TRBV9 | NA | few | TGTGCCAGCAGCGTTGACCCAAGGGACACTGAAGCTTTCTTT | CASSVDPRDTEAFF
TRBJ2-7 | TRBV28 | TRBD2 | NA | TGTGCCAGCAGTTTTGCCACGCGGGGGAGGGAACTCGAGCAGTACTTC | CASSFATRGRELEQYF
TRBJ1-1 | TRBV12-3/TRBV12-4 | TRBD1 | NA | TGTGCCAGCAACCTTGGAGACAGGGGGCGTTATGGAGCTTTCTTT | CASNLGDRGRYGAFF
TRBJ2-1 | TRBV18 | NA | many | TGTGCCAGCTCACCAACCGGCTATGAGCAGTTCTTC | CASSPTGYEQFF
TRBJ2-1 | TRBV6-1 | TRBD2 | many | TGTGCCAGCAGTCCAATAGCGGGAGGGCTTTCATCCTACAATGAGCAGTTCTTC | CASSPIAGGLSSYNEQFF
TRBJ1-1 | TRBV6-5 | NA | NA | TGTGCCAGCTGGGGGGGGCCAAGGAACACTGAAGCTTTCTTT | CASWGGPRNTEAFF
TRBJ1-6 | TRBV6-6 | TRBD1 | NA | TGTGCCAGCAGTTACTCAGAGGGGGCATTATCACCCCTCCACTTT | CASSYSEGALSPLHF
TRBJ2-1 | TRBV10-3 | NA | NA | TGTGCCATCGGAGCGGATAGGGTAAATGAGCAGTTCTTC | CAIGADRVNEQFF
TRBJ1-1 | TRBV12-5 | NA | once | TGTGCTAGTGGGCCAGGGTTGAACACTGAAGCTTTCTTT | CASGPGLNTEAFF
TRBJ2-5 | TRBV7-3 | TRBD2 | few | TGTGCCAGCAGCTTAACCCGGACTAGCGGGGCCCAGTACTTC | CASSLTRTSGAQYF
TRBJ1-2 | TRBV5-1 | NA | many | TGCGCCAGCAGCTTGCGGCAGGATGACGGTGTGGGCTACACCTTC | CASSLRQDDGVGYTF
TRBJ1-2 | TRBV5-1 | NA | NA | TGCGCCAGCAGCTTACGAGCAGACACGGAATTCTCTAACTATGGCTACACCTTC | CASSLRADTEFSNYGYTF
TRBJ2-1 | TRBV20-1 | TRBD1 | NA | TGCAGTGCTAGACCCCTTGGACAGGGGGCGATCGATGAGCAGTTCTTC | CSARPLGQGAIDEQFF
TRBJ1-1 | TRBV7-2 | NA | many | TGTGCCAGCAGCCCAGCGCGGGCTACGCGGACTGAAGCTTTCTTT | CASSPARATRTEAFF
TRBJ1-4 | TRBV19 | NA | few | TGTGCCAGTAGTATTCGAGGACAGAACTCTAATGAAAAACTGTTTTTT | CASSIRGQNSNEKLFF
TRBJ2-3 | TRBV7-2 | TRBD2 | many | TGTGCCAGCAGTTCGGGTAGCGGGGGGGCACGCGGCGATACGCAGTATTTT | CASSSGSGGARGDTQYF
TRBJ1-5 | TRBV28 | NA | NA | TGTGCCAGCAAAACAGAAAATCAGCCCCAGCATTTT | CASKTENQPQHF
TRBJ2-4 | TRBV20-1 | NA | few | TGCAGTGCTAGACCCCATACCAAAAACATTCAGTACTTC | CSARPHTKNIQYF
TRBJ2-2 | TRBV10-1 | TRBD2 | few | TGCGCCAGTCAAGGGACTAGCGGGATTGGGGAGCTGTTTTTT | CASQGTSGIGELFF
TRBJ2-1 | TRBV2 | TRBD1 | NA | TGTGCCAGCAGTGACGGACAGGGAGGTTTACATGAGCAGTTCTTC | CASSDGQGGLHEQFF
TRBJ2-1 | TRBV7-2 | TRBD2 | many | TGTGCCAGCAGCTCGACTAGCGGGACCCGCAATGAGCAGTTCTTC | CASSSTSGTRNEQFF
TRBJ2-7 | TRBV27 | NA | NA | TGTGCCAGCAGTCCTCTGTTTAGCGGCGGATTCGAGCAGTACTTC | CASSPLFSGGFEQYF
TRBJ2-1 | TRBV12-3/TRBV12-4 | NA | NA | TGTGCCAGCACCCTGGCGGCCACGGCTCGGATAGGGGGCAATGAGCAGTTCTTC | CASTLAATARIGGNEQFF
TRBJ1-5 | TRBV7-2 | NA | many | TGTGCCAGCAGCAAGGCGGGACACGGAGGTGGTCAGCCCCAGCATTTT | CASSKAGHGGGQPQHF
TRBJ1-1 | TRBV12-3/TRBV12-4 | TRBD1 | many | TGTGCCAGCAGTCCTGGGACAGGGACCCCTGAAGCTTTCTTT | CASSPGTGTPEAFF
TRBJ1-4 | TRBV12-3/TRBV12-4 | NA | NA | TGTGCCAGCGGGGGCGTGTGGGTAGGCGATGAAAAACTGTTTTTT | CASGGVWVGDEKLFF
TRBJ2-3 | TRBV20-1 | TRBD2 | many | TGCAGTGCTAGAGTAACTAGCGGGGGGTTGGGTACGCAGTATTTT | CSARVTSGGLGTQYF
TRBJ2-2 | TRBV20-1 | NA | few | TGCAGTGCTAGAGTGGGTAGAGCGAACACCGGGGAGCTGTTTTTT | CSARVGRANTGELFF
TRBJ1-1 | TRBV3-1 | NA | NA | TGTGCCAGCAGCCTGGGAGTTAGGGGCGACGCTGAAGCTTTCTTT | CASSLGVRGDAEAFF
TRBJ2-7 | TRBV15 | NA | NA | TGTGCCACCAGCAGACTGGAAGCCTACGAGCAGTACTTC | CATSRLEAYEQYF
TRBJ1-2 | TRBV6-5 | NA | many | TGTGCCAGCAGTTTACAGGGAGTCGGCTACACCTTC | CASSLQGVGYTF
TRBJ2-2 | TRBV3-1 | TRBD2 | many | TGTGCCAGCAGCCAAGAAACTAGCGGACACCACGCGAACACCGGGGAGCTGTTTTTT | CASSQETSGHHANTGELFF